This entry describes one TCR beta chain. The antigen is not known. Each sorted subset replicate got 200 ng genomic DNA, 25,000 to 30,000 genomes. Using immunoSEQ multiplex PCR, the repertoire was profiled, and TCRdb retains in-frame clones only, with some absent. The sample records some 500,000 clones, approximately 95% being singletons. Trimming pared 2 bases from V and 3 bases from J, leaving 10 bases between. The CDR3 is made up of 14 amino acids. Germline CDR1 and CDR2: KGHSH and LQKENI. The source of the sample is a study of shared clonotypes between healthy human individuals. Those who donated, Caucasian adults without exception, all lived in Nashville, Tennessee. From CD4+ cells came CD45RA+ naive and CD45RA-negative memory subsets. Overall study results and limits: Across subsets, estimated richness was generally greater for naive than for memory populations.

The sample was naive CD4+ T cells sorted from blood. Subset denoted: CD45RA+ positively selected. The chain recombines TRBV18 with TRBJ1-2, with a tentative D call TRBD1 (5 bases). This TCR was recovered from a woman in her 30s in good health. The CDR3 loop reads CASSPEVGDYGYTF. In DNA, the CDR3 is TGTGCCAGCTCACCAGAGGTAGGGGACTATGGCTACACCTTC. The whole variable domain, filled in from reference TRBV18 and TRBJ1-2, reads NAGVMQNPRHLVRRRGQEARLRCSPMKGHSHVYWYRQLPEEGLKFMVYLQKENIIDESGMPKERFSAEFPKEGPSILRIQQVVRGDSAAYFCASSPEVGDYGYTFGSGTRLTVV.